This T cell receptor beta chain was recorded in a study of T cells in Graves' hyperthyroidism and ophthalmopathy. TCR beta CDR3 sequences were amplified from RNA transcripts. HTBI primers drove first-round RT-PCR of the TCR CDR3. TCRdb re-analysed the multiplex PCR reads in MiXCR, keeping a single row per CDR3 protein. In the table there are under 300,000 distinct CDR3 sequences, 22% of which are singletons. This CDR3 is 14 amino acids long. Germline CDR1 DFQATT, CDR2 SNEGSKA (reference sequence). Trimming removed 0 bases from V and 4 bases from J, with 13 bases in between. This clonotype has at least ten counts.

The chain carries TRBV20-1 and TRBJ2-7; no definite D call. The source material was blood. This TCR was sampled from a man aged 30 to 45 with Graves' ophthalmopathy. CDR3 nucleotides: TGCAGTGCTAGAGACGTTGCGAAGCCTTACGAGCAGTACTTC. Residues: CSARDVAKPYEQYF.